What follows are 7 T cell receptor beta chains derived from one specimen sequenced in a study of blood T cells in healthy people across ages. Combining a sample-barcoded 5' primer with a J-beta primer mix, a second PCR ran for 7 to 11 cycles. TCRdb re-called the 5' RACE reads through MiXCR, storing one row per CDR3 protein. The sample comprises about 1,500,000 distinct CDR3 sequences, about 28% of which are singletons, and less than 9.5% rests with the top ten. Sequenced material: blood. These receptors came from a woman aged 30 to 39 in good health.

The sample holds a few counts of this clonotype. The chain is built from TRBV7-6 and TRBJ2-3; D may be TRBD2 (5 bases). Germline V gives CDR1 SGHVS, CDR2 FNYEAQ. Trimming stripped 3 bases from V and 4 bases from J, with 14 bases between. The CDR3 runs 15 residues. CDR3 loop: CASSFSIGMADTQYF. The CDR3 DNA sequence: TGTGCCAGCAGCTTTTCTATCGGGATGGCAGATACGCAGTATTTT.

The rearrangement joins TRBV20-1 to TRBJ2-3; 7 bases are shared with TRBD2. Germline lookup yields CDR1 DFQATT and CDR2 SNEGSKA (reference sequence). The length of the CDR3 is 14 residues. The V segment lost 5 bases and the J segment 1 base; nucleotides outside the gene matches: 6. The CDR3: CSAGGLGGTDTQYF. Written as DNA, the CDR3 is TGCAGTGCTGGCGGACTAGGGGGCACAGATACGCAGTATTTT.

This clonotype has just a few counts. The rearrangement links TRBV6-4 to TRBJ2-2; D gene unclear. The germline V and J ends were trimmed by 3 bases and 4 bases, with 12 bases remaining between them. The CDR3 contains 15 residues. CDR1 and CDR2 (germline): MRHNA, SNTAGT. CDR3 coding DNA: TGTGCCAGCAGTGAAGGGCTAGGTGGCACCGGGGAGCTGTTTTTT. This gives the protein CASSEGLGGTGELFF.

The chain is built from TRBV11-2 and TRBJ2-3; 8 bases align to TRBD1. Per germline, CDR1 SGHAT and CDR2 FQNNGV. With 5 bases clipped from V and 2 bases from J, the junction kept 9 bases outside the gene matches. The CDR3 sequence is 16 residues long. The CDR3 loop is CASSRRTGGNTDTQYF. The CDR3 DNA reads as TGTGCCAGCAGCAGACGAACAGGGGGGAACACAGATACGCAGTATTTT.

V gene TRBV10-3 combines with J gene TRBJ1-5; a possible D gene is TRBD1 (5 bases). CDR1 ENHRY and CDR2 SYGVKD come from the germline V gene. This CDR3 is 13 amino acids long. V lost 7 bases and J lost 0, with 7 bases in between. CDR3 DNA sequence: TGTGCCATCACAGGGAATAGCAATCAGCCCCAGCATTTT. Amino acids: CAITGNSNQPQHF.

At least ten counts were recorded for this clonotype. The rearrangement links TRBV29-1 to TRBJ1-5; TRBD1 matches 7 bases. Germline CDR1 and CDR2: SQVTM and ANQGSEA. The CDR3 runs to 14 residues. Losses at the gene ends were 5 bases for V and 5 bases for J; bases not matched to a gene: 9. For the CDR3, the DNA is TGCAGCGTTTCTTTGACAGGGACGGATCAGCCCCAGCATTTT. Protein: CSVSLTGTDQPQHF.

The CDR3 loop reads CASRVEGPSTQYF. For the CDR3, the DNA is TGCGCCAGCAGAGTAGAAGGGCCGTCGACCCAGTACTTC. The chain employs TRBV5-1 and TRBJ2-5; D not certain. Trimming stripped 5 bases from V and 7 bases from J, with 15 bases between. CDR3 length equals 13 residues. Germline CDR1 is SGHRS and CDR2 is YFSETQ.